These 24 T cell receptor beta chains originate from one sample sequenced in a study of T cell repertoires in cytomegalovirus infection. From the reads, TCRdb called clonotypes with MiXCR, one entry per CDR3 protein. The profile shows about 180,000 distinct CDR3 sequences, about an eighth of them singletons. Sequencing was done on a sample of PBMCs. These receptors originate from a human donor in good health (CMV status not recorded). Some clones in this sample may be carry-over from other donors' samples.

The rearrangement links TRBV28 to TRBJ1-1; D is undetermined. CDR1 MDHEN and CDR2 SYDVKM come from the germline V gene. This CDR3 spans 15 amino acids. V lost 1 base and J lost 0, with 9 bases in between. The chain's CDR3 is CASSLFLGLNTEAFF. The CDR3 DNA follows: TGTGCCAGCAGTTTATTTTTGGGCCTGAACACTGAAGCTTTCTTT.

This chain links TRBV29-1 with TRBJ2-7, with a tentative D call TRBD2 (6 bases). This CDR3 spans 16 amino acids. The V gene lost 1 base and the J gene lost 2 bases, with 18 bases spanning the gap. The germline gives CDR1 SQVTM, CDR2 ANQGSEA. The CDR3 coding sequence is TGCAGCGTTGAAGGTTCCCTCCGCGGGACGACCTACGAGCAGTACTTC. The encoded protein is CSVEGSLRGTTYEQYF.

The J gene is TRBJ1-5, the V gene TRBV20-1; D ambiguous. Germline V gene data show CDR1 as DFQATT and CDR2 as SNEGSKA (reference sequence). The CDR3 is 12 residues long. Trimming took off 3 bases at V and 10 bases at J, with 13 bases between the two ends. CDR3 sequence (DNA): TGCAGTGCTAGGGATACTCAGTTTCCCCAGCATTTT. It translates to CSARDTQFPQHF.

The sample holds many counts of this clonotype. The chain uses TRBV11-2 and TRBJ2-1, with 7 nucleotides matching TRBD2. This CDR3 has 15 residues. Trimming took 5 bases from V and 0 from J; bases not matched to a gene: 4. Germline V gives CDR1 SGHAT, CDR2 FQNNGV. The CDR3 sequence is CASSQLAHSYNEQFF. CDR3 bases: TGTGCCAGCAGCCAACTAGCGCACTCCTACAATGAGCAGTTCTTC.

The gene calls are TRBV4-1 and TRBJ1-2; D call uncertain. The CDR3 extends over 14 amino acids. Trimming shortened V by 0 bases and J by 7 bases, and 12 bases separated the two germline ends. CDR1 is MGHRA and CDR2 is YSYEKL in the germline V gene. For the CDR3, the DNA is TGCGCCAGCAGCCAAGATACCCCCGCCCCTGGCTACACCTTC. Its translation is CASSQDTPAPGYTF.

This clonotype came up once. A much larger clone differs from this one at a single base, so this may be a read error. CDR3 residues: CASSSLAGGPRTTDTQYF. DNA for the CDR3: TGTGCCAGCAGCTCTCTAGCGGGAGGGCCGAGGACAACAGATACGCAGTATTTT. The chain combines TRBV7-6 with TRBJ2-3, with 12 bases that match TRBD2. Germline CDR1 reads SGHVS; CDR2 reads FNYEAQ. V shed 4 bases and J 3 bases; nucleotides not matched to a gene: 11. The CDR3 spans 18 residues. Complete variable domain (other parts from reference TRBV7-6 and TRBJ2-3): GAGVSQSPRYKVTKRGQDVALRCDPISGHVSLYWYRQALGQGPEFLTYFNYEAQQDKSGLPNDRFSAERPEGSISTLTIQRTEQRDSAMYRCASSSLAGGPRTTDTQYFGPGTRLTVL.

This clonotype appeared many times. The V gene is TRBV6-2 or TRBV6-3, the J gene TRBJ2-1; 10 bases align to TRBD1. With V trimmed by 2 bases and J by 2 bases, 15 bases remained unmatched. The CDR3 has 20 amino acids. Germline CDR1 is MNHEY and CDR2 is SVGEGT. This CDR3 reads CASSYVPGQGIPPTYNEQFF. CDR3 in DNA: TGTGCCAGCAGTTACGTCCCGGGACAGGGGATTCCGCCCACCTACAATGAGCAGTTCTTC.

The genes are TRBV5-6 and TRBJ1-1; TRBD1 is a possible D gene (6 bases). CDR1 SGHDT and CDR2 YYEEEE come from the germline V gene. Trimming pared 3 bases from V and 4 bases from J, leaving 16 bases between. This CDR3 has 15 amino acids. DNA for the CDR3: TGTGCCAGCAGCTCTATGCAGGGGATTGGCACTGAAGCTTTCTTT. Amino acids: CASSSMQGIGTEAFF.

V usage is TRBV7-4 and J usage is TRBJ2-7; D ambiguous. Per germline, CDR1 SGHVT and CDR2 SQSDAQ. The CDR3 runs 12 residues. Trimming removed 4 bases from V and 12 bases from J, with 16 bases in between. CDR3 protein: CASSSPTLQRYF. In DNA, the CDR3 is TGTGCCAGCAGCTCACCGACCCTCCAACGGTACTTC.

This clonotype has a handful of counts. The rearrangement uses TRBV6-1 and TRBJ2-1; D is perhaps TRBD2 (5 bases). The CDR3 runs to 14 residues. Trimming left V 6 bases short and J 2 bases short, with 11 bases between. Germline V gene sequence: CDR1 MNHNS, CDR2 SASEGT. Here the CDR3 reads CASSAGIAYNEQFF. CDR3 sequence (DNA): TGTGCCAGCAGCGCCGGGATTGCCTACAATGAGCAGTTCTTC.

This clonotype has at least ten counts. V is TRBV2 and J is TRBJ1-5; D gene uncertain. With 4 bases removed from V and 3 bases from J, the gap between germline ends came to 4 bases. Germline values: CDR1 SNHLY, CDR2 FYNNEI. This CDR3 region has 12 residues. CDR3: CASSGDNQPQHF. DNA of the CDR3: TGTGCCAGCAGTGGCGACAATCAGCCCCAGCATTTT.

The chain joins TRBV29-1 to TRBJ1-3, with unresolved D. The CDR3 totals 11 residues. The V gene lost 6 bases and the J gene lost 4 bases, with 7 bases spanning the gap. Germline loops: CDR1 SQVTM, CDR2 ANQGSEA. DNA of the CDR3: TGCAGCGTCTCAGTGGGAAACACCATATATTTT. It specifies CSVSVGNTIYF.

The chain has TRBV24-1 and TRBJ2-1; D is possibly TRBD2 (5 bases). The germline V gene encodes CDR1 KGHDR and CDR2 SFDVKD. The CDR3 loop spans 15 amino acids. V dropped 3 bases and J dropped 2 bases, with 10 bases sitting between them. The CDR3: CATSDNGGPYNEQFF. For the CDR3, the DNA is TGTGCCACCAGTGATAACGGCGGGCCCTACAATGAGCAGTTCTTC.

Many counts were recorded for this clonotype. In DNA, the CDR3 is TGTGCCAGCAGCCTGAAAAGCTCCTACGAGCAGTACGTC. Translated: CASSLKSSYEQYV. The chain recombines TRBV7-2 with TRBJ2-7; the D is unclear. Trimming removed 5 bases at V and 0 bases at J, with 8 bases between. The CDR3 spans 13 residues. Germline V gene data show CDR1 as SGHTA and CDR2 as FQGNSA.

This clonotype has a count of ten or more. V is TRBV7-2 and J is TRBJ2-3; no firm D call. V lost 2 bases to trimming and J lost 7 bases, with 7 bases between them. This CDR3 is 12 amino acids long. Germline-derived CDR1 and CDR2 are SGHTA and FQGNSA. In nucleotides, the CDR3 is TGTGCCAGCAGCTTACGTGAACATACGCAGTATTTT. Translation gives CASSLREHTQYF.

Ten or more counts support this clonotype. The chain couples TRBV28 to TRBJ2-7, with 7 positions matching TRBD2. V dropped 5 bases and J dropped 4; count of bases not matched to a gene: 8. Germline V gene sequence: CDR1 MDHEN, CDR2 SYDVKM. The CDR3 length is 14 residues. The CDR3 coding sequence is TGTGCCAGCAGTCCGGGACTAAAGATTTACGAGCAGTACTTC. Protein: CASSPGLKIYEQYF.

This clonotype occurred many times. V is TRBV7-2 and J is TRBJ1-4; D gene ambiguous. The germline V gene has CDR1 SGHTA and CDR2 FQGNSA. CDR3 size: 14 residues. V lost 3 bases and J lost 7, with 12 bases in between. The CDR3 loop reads CASSFGKGREKLFF. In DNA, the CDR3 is TGTGCCAGCAGCTTTGGCAAGGGTCGTGAAAAACTGTTTTTT.

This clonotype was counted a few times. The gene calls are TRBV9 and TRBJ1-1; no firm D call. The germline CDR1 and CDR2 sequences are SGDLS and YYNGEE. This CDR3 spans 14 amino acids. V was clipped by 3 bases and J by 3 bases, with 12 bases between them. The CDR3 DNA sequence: TGTGCCAGCAGCGCCTGGCACGAGGACACTGAAGCTTTCTTT. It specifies CASSAWHEDTEAFF.

CDR3 bases: TGCGCCAGCAGCCCCGGACAGGCGGCCTACGAGCAGTACTTC. It specifies CASSPGQAAYEQYF. The chain joins TRBV4-3 to TRBJ2-7; 7 bases match TRBD1. The trim removed 4 bases at V and 2 bases at J, leaving 5 bases unmatched. Germline V gene lookup returns CDR1 LGHNA and CDR2 YSLEER. This CDR3 has 14 residues.

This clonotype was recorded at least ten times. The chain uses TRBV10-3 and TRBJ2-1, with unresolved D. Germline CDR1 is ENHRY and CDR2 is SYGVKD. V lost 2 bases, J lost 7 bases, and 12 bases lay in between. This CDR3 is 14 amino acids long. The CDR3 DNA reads TGTGCCATCAGTGAGAAAGGCACTCAGAATGAGCAGTTCTTC. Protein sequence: CAISEKGTQNEQFF.

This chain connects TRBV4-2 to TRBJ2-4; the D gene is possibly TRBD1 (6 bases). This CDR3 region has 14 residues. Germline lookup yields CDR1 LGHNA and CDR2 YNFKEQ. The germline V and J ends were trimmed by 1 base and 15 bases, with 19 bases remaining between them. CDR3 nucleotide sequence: TGTGCCAGCAGCCAAGCCCCGACAGGACAAAACGGGTACTTC. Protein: CASSQAPTGQNGYF.

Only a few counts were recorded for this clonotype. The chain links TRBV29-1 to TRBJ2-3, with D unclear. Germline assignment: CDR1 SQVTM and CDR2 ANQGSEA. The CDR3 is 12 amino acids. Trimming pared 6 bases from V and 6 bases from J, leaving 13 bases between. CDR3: CSVTPEGDTQYF. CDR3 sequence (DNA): TGCAGCGTCACTCCTGAAGGCGATACGCAGTATTTT.

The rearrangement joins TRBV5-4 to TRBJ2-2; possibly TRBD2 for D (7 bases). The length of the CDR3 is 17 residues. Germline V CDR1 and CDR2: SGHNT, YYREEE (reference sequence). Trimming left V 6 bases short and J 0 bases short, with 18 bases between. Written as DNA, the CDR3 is TGTGCCAGCACCCCGAGGGGGAGCGGGGCGAACACCGGGGAGCTGTTTTTT. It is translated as CASTPRGSGANTGELFF. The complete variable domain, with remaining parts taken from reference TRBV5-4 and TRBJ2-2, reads ETGVTQSPTHLIKTRGQQVTLRCSSQSGHNTVSWYQQALGQGPQFIFQYYREEENGRGNFPPRFSGLQFPNYSSELNVNALELDDSALYLCASTPRGSGANTGELFFGEGSRLTVL.

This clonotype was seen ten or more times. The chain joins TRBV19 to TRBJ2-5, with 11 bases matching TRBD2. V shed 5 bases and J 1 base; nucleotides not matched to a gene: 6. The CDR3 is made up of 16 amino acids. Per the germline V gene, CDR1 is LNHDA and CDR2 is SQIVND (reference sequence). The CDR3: CASSRRGTSGQETQYF. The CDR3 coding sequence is TGTGCCAGTAGTCGCCGGGGGACTAGCGGCCAAGAGACCCAGTACTTC.